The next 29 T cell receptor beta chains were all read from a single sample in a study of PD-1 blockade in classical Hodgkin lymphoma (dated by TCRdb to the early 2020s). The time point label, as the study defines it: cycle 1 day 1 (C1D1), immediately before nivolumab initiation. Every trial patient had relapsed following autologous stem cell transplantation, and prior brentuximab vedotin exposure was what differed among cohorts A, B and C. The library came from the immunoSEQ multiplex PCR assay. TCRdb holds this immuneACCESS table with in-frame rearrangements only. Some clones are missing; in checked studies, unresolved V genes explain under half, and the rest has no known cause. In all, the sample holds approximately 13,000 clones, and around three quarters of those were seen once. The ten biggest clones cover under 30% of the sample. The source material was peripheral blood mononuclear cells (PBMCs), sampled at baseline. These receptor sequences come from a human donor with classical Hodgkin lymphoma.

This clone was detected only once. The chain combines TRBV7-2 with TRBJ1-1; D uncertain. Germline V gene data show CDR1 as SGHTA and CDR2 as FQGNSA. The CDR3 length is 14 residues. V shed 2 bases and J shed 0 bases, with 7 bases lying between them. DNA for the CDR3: TGTGCCAGCAGCTTAAAATACATGAACACTGAAGCTTTCTTT. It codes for CASSLKYMNTEAFF.

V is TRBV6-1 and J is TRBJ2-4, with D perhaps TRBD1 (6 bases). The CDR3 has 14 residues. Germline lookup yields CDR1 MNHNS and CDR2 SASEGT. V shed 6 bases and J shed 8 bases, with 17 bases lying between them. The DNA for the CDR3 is TGTGCCAGCAGCGTAGACCAGGGGAAGGACATTCAGTACTTC. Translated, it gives CASSVDQGKDIQYF.

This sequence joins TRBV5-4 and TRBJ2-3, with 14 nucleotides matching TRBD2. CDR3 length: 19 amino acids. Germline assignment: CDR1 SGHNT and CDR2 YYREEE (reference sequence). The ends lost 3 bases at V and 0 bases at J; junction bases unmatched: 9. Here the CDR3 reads CASSSIRTSGRKSTDTQYF. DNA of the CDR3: TGTGCCAGCAGCTCCATCCGGACTAGCGGGAGGAAAAGCACAGATACGCAGTATTTT. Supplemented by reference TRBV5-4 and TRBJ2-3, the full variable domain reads ETGVTQSPTHLIKTRGQQVTLRCSSQSGHNTVSWYQQALGQGPQFIFQYYREEENGRGNFPPRFSGLQFPNYSSELNVNALELDDSALYLCASSSIRTSGRKSTDTQYFGPGTRLTVL.

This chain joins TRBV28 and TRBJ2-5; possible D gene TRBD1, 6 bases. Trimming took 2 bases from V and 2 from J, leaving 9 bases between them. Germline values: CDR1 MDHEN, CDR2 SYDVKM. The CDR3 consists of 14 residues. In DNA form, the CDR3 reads TGTGCCAGCAGTTTAGTAGGACAGCAAGAGACCCAGTACTTC. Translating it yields CASSLVGQQETQYF.

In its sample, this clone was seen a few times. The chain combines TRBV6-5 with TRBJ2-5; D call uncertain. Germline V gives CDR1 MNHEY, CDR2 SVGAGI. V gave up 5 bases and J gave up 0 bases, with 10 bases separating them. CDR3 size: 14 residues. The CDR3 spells CASSGSVYQETQYF. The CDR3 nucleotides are TGTGCCAGCAGTGGCAGTGTGTACCAAGAGACCCAGTACTTC.

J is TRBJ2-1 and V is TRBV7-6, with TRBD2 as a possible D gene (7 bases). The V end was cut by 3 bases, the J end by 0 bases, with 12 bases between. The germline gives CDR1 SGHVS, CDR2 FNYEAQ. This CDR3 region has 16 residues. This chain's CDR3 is CASSLRGGPSYNEQFF. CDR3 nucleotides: TGTGCCAGCAGCTTGAGGGGGGGGCCCTCCTACAATGAGCAGTTCTTC.

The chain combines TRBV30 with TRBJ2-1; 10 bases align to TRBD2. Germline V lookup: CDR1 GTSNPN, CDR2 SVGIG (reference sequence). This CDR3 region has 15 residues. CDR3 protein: CALAHLAGVLAEQFF. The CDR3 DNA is TGTGCTTTGGCCCACCTAGCGGGAGTCCTTGCTGAGCAGTTCTTC. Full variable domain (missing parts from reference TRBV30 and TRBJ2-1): SQTIHQWPATLVQPVGSPLSLECTVEGTSNPNLYWYRQAAGRGLQLLFYSVGIGQISSEVPQNLSASRPQDRQFILSSKKLLLSDSGFYLCALAHLAGVLAEQFFGPGTRLTVL.

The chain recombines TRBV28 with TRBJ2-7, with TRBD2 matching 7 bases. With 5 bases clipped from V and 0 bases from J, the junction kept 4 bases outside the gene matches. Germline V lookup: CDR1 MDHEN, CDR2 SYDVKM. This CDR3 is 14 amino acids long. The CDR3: CASSQGGGSYEQYV. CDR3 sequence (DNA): TGTGCCAGCAGTCAGGGCGGGGGCTCCTACGAGCAGTACGTC.

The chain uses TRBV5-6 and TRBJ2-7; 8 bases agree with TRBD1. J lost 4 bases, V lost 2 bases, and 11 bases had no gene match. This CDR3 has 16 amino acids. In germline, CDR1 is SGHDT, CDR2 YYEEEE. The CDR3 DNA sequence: TGTGCCAGCAGCTTAGTCGGGCGGCAGGGGGCTTACGAGCAGTACTTC. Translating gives CASSLVGRQGAYEQYF.

The CDR3 DNA sequence: TGTGCCAGCAGCCTCCACCCAACTAGCGGGGATACCTACGAGCAGTACTTC. Its translation is CASSLHPTSGDTYEQYF. The V call is TRBV7-2, the J call TRBJ2-7; TRBD2 matches 10 bases. The germline V gene has CDR1 SGHTA and CDR2 FQGNSA. The CDR3 is 17 amino acids. The ends lost 5 bases at V and 2 bases at J; junction bases unmatched: 12.

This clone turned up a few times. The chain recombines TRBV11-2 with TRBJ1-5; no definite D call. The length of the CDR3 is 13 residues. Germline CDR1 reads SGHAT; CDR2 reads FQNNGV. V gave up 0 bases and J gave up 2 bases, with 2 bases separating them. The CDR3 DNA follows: TGTGCCAGCAGCTTAGACGGCAATCAGCCCCAGCATTTT. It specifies CASSLDGNQPQHF.

CDR3 sequence: CASTRGTQETQYF. The CDR3 DNA sequence: TGTGCCAGCACTCGCGGGACCCAAGAGACCCAGTACTTC. This rearrangement joins TRBV6-4 to TRBJ2-5; perhaps TRBD2 as D (6 bases). V was trimmed by 7 bases and J by 1 base, leaving 10 bases between them. The CDR3 has 13 amino acids. The germline V gene has CDR1 MRHNA and CDR2 SNTAGT.

Here the CDR3 reads CAISVRGGNYGYTF. The CDR3 coding sequence is TGTGCCATCAGTGTTAGGGGGGGTAACTATGGCTACACCTTC. The rearrangement links TRBV10-3 to TRBJ1-2, with D possibly TRBD1 on 6 matching bases. The germline CDR1 and CDR2 sequences are ENHRY and SYGVKD. Trimming removed 4 bases from V and 1 base from J, with 10 bases in between. This CDR3 comprises 14 residues.

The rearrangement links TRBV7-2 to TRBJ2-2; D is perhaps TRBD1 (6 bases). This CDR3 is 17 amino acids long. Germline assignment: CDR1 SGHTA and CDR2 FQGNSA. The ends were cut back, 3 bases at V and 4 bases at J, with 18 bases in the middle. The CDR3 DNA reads TGTGCCAGCAGCTTCAGAGTCTTACAGGGTGGCACCGGGGAGCTGTTTTTT. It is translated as CASSFRVLQGGTGELFF.

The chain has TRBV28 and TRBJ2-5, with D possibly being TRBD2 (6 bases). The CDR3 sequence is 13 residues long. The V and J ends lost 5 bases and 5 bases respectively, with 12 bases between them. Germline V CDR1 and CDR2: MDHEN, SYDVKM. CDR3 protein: CASSRRAWETQYF. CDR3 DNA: TGTGCCAGCAGTAGGAGGGCTTGGGAGACCCAGTACTTC.

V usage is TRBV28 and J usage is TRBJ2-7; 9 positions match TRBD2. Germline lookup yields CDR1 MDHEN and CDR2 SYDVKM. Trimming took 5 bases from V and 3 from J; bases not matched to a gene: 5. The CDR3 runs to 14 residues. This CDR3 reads CASSGGGAFYEQYV. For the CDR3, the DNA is TGTGCCAGCAGTGGCGGGGGGGCATTCTACGAGCAGTACGTC.

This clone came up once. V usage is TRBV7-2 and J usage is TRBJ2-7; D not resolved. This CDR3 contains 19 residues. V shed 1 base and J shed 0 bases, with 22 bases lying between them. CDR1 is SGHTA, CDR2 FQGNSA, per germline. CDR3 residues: CASSLVGPGGAADSYEQYF. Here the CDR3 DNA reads TGTGCCAGCAGCTTAGTAGGGCCAGGCGGTGCAGCAGACTCCTACGAGCAGTACTTC.

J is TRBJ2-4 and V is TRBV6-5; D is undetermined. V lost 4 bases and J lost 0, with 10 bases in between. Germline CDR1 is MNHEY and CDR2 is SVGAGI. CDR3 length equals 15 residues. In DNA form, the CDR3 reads TGTGCCAGCAGTTCCGGCGGTCTAGCCAAAAACATTCAGTACTTC. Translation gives CASSSGGLAKNIQYF.

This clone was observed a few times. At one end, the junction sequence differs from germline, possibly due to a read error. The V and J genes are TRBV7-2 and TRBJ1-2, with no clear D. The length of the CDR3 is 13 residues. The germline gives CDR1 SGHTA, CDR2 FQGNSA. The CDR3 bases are TGTGCCAGCAGCCTAGCGACACAGTATGGCTACACCTTC. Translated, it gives CASSLATQYGYTF.

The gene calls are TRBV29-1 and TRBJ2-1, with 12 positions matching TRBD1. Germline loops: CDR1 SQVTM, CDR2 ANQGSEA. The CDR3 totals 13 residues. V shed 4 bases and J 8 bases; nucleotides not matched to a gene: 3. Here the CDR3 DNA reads TGCAGCGTTGCGGGACAGGGGGCTTATGAGCAGTTCTTC. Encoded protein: CSVAGQGAYEQFF.

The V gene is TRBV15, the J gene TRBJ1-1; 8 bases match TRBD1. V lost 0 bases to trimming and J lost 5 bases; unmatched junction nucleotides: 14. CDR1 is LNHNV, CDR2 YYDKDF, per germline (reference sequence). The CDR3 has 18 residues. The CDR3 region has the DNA TGTGCCACCAGCAGAGATTGGGTGACGCAGGGGGCGAGAACTGAAGCTTTCTTT. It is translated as CATSRDWVTQGARTEAFF.

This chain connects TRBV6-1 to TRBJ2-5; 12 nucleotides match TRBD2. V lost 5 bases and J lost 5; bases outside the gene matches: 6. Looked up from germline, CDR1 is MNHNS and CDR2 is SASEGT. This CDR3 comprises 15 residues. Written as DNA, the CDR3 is TGTGCCAGCAGTAGACTAGCGGGAGATTCGGAGACCCAGTACTTC. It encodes CASSRLAGDSETQYF.

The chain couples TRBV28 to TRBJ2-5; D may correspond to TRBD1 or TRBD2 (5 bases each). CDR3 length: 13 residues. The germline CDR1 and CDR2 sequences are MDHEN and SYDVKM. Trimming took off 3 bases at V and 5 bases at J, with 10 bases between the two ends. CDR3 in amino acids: CASSLGVGETQYF. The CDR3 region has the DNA TGTGCCAGCAGTTTGGGGGTGGGGGAGACCCAGTACTTC.

The CDR3 DNA reads TGCGCCAGCAGCTCGGACAGGGGTAACATTCAGTACTTC. This gives the protein CASSSDRGNIQYF. The chain uses TRBV5-1 and TRBJ2-4, with 9 bases lining up with TRBD1. The ends lost 3 bases at V and 7 bases at J; junction bases unmatched: 2. The CDR3 totals 13 residues. CDR1 and CDR2 from the germline V gene are SGHRS and YFSETQ.

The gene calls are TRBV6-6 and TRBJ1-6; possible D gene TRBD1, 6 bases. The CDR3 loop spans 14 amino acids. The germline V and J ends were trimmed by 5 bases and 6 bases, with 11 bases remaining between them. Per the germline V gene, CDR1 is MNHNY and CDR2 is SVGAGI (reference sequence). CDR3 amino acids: CASSPTGANSPLHF. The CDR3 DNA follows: TGTGCCAGCAGTCCGACAGGAGCTAATTCACCCCTCCACTTT.

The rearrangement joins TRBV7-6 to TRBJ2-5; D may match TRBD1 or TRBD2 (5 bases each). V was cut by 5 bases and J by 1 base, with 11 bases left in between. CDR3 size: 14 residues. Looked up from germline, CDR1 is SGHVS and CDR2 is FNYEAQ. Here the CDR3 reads CASSEWDGQETQYF. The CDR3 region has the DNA TGTGCCAGCAGCGAGTGGGACGGCCAAGAGACCCAGTACTTC.

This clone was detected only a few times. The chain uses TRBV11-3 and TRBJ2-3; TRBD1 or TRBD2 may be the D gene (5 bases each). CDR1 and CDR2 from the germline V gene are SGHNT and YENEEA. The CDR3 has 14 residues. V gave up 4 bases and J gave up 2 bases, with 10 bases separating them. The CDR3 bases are TGTGCCAGCAGCTGGGACGGGAACACAGATACGCAGTATTTT. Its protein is CASSWDGNTDTQYF.

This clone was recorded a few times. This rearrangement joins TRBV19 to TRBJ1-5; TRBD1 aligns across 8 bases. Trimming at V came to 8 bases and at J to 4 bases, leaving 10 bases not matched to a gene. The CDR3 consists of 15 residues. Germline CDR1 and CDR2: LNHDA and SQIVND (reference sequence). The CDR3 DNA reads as TGTGCCAGTTGGGCCTTAACAGGGGGAAATCAGCCCCAGCATTTT. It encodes CASWALTGGNQPQHF.

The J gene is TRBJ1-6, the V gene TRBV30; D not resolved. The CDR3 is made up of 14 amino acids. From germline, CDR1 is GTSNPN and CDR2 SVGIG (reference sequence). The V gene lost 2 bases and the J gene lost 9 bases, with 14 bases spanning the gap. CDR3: CAWSRSRLGSPLHF. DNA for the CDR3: TGTGCCTGGAGTAGGAGCCGCTTAGGTTCACCCCTCCACTTT. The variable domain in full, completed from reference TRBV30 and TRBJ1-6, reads SQTIHQWPATLVQPVGSPLSLECTVEGTSNPNLYWYRQAAGRGLQLLFYSVGIGQISSEVPQNLSASRPQDRQFILSSKKLLLSDSGFYLCAWSRSRLGSPLHFGNGTRLTVT.